This is a list of T cell receptor beta chains from one sample in a study of CXCR3-negative and CXCR3-positive naive CD8 T cells. TCRdb reworked the 5' RACE reads into one entry per CDR3 protein, no DNA. Its clone listing holds 85,000 to 90,000 distinct CDR3 sequences. The source material was naive CXCR3+ CD8+ T cells from blood. The source is a human donor in good health. Some clones in this sample may be carry-over from other donors' samples. Each CDR3 is given with its conserved first and last residue.

J gene: TRBJ1-5; V gene: TRBV28; CDR3 protein: CASSSQGFDNQPQHF
J gene: TRBJ1-5; V gene: TRBV5-1; CDR3 protein: CASSLDPGSNQPQHF
J gene: TRBJ2-7; V gene: TRBV29-1; CDR3 protein: CSVDEQGYEQYF
J gene: TRBJ2-1; V gene: TRBV29-1; CDR3 protein: CSVGGGSYNEQFF
J gene: TRBJ2-3; V gene: TRBV28; CDR3 protein: CASSLGREGFTDTQYF
J gene: TRBJ2-7; V gene: TRBV29-1; CDR3 protein: CSVEVDRSGSYEQYF
J gene: TRBJ2-1; V gene: TRBV15; CDR3 protein: CATSPKSQSGRIYEQFF
J gene: TRBJ1-1; V gene: TRBV4-3; CDR3 protein: CASSQDLRTENTEAFF
J gene: TRBJ2-3; V gene: TRBV25-1; CDR3 protein: CASSELGTTSDTQYF
J gene: TRBJ2-1; V gene: TRBV5-5; CDR3 protein: CASSLDGASGAYNEQFF
J gene: TRBJ2-1; V gene: TRBV28; CDR3 protein: CASSFTLSLYNEQFF
J gene: TRBJ1-1; V gene: TRBV7-9; CDR3 protein: CASTQGREAFF
J gene: TRBJ2-1; V gene: TRBV15; CDR3 protein: CATSARDGLDEQFF
J gene: TRBJ2-7; V gene: TRBV28; CDR3 protein: CASSFRAGHEQYF
J gene: TRBJ2-7; V gene: TRBV6-2/TRBV6-3; CDR3 protein: CASSYSGAGSYEQYF
J gene: TRBJ2-7; V gene: TRBV12-3/TRBV12-4; CDR3 protein: CASSSGQGAYEQYF
J gene: TRBJ2-7; V gene: TRBV7-9; CDR3 protein: CASSFAAGHEQYF
J gene: TRBJ2-2; V gene: TRBV24-1; CDR3 protein: CATSDTFGGELFF
J gene: TRBJ1-1; V gene: TRBV29-1; CDR3 protein: CSVEGETTLWDTEAFF
J gene: TRBJ1-1; V gene: TRBV20-1; CDR3 protein: CSPRSLVRGMNTEAFF
J gene: TRBJ2-7; V gene: TRBV4-1; CDR3 protein: CASSQGLYYEQYF
J gene: TRBJ1-2; V gene: TRBV20-1; CDR3 protein: CSARDWEGGYTF
J gene: TRBJ2-3; V gene: TRBV2; CDR3 protein: CASSLYSRTDTQYF
J gene: TRBJ2-2; V gene: TRBV28; CDR3 protein: CASSFQTWEIGELFF
J gene: TRBJ2-7; V gene: TRBV11-3; CDR3 protein: CASSDTAVSYEQYF
J gene: TRBJ2-7; V gene: TRBV28; CDR3 protein: CATPRIQGTYEQYF
J gene: TRBJ2-1; V gene: TRBV20-1; CDR3 protein: CSRPGLASGIDEQFF
J gene: TRBJ1-3; V gene: TRBV4-3; CDR3 protein: CASSQDPGPSGNTIYF
J gene: TRBJ2-3; V gene: TRBV14; CDR3 protein: CASSPDFFGATDTQYF
J gene: TRBJ2-1; V gene: TRBV6-2/TRBV6-3; CDR3 protein: CASSLWQVHNEQFF
J gene: TRBJ2-7; V gene: TRBV7-9; CDR3 protein: CASSFSGTSSSYEQYF
J gene: TRBJ2-2; V gene: TRBV29-1; CDR3 protein: CSVVRTGTTGELFF
J gene: TRBJ2-2; V gene: TRBV23-1; CDR3 protein: CASSLGGSNTGELFF
J gene: TRBJ2-5; V gene: TRBV9; CDR3 protein: CASSVGSGMETQYF